The 21 T cell receptor beta chains listed next were all sequenced from one sample in a study of Ad26.COV2.S vaccination and SARS-CoV-2 variants. Noted treatment: about 20 received Ad26.COV2.S at low or high dose, single or two shots; about five received placebo; per-sample allocation not given. Sampling occurred on day 63 after the first vaccine or placebo injection. The protocol was immunoSEQ multiplex PCR, while the TCRdb copy is restricted to in-frame clones and leaves out a portion. Of approximately 350,000 clones detected, about 83% appear once; the ten largest clones hold around 7.3%. Source: peripheral blood, taken in a trial of Ad26.COV2.S vaccine versus placebo. The receptor set was obtained from a person between 18 and 60 years old who received the Ad26.COV2.S COVID-19 vaccine or a placebo.

This sequence joins TRBV25-1 and TRBJ1-1; D remains unclear. Germline values: CDR1 MGHDK, CDR2 SYGVNS. Trimming shortened V by 3 bases and J by 7 bases, and 15 bases separated the two germline ends. The CDR3 is 14 amino acids. CDR3 loop: CASSDQPGSHEAFF. CDR3 nucleotide sequence: TGTGCCAGCAGTGACCAACCCGGGTCTCATGAAGCTTTCTTT.

The chain links TRBV2 to TRBJ2-7; 7 nucleotides agree with TRBD2. The ends lost 5 bases at V and 3 bases at J; junction bases unmatched: 13. There are 16 residues in the CDR3. Germline V gene sequence: CDR1 SNHLY, CDR2 FYNNEI. The CDR3 region has the DNA TGTGCCAGCAGTCCTCCCGGGACTAAAGTATACTACGAGCAGTACTTC. This encodes CASSPPGTKVYYEQYF.

The chain carries TRBV5-5 and TRBJ1-1, with 8 bases that match TRBD1. The V gene end was trimmed by 3 bases and the J gene end by 1 base; junction bases not matched to a gene: 5. Germline loops: CDR1 SGHKS, CDR2 YYEKEE (reference sequence). This CDR3 spans 15 amino acids. CDR3: CASSWGDRSNTEAFF. Written as DNA, the CDR3 is TGTGCCAGCAGCTGGGGGGACAGGTCGAACACTGAAGCTTTCTTT.

Of note for this clone: The same CDR3 arises from other DNA sequences in this sample as well. The J gene is TRBJ1-6, the V gene TRBV3-1 (or the pseudogene TRBV3-2); D is uncertain. Germline CDR1 reads LGHDT; CDR2 reads YNNKEL (reference sequence). This CDR3 contains 12 residues. Trimming left V 1 base short and J 8 bases short, with 3 bases between. For the CDR3, the DNA is TGTGCCAGCAGCCAAGGAGATTCACCCCTCCACTTT. This sequence encodes CASSQGDSPLHF.

V and J are TRBV18 and TRBJ1-2; D is undetermined. The CDR3 totals 12 residues. V shed 1 base and J shed 2 bases, with 2 bases lying between them. The germline gives CDR1 KGHSH, CDR2 LQKENI. Here the CDR3 reads CASSPQNYGYTF. Here the CDR3 DNA reads TGTGCCAGCTCACCACAGAACTATGGCTACACCTTC.

The rearrangement links TRBV6-7 to TRBJ1-1; no firm D call. TRBV6-7 is labeled an ORF, and its function is uncertain. CDR3 length equals 12 residues. With 6 bases removed from V and 0 bases from J, the gap between germline ends came to 5 bases. CDR3 amino acids: CASSPMNTEAFF. DNA of the CDR3: TGTGCCAGCAGCCCTATGAACACTGAAGCTTTCTTT.

This clone was seen more than once but under ten times. The chain joins TRBV4-2 to TRBJ2-7; D is uncertain. V lost 5 bases, J lost 4 bases, and 12 bases lay in between. From germline, CDR1 is LGHNA and CDR2 YNFKEQ. CDR3 length equals 13 residues. CDR3 coding DNA: TGTGCCAGCAGCAACACGGGCCATTACGAGCAGTACTTC. It encodes CASSNTGHYEQYF.

This clone is a singleton in its sample. The chain recombines TRBV6-5 with TRBJ2-7, with D unclear. Germline lookup yields CDR1 MNHEY and CDR2 SVGAGI. The V end was cut by 2 bases, the J end by 5 bases, with 4 bases between. There are 11 residues in the CDR3. The chain's CDR3 is CASSYLHEQYF. The CDR3 DNA sequence: TGTGCCAGCAGTTACCTACACGAGCAGTACTTC.

J is TRBJ2-1 and V is TRBV11-2, with 7 bases matching TRBD2. V dropped 5 bases and J dropped 7; count of bases not matched to a gene: 11. The CDR3 has 15 amino acids. The germline gives CDR1 SGHAT, CDR2 FQNNGV. DNA of the CDR3: TGTGCCAGCAGCGACAAGAGGACTAGGACGAATGAGCAGTTCTTC. Translating it yields CASSDKRTRTNEQFF.

This clone was detected a few times. V is TRBV4-3 and J is TRBJ2-7, with D possibly being TRBD1 (6 bases). Germline-derived CDR1 and CDR2 are LGHNA and YSLEER. The CDR3 sequence is 15 residues long. The V end was cut by 2 bases, the J end by 0 bases, with 11 bases between. DNA for the CDR3: TGCGCCAGCAGCCAATGGCAGGGGAGCTCCTACGAGCAGTACTTC. Translation gives CASSQWQGSSYEQYF.

The chain uses TRBV5-4 and TRBJ2-3; D is undetermined. This CDR3 is built from 12 residues. The germline V gene encodes CDR1 SGHNT and CDR2 YYREEE (reference sequence). V was trimmed by 5 bases and J by 1 base, leaving 5 bases between them. In DNA, the CDR3 is TGTGCCAGCAGTAGGGGCACAGATACGCAGTATTTT. Its protein product is CASSRGTDTQYF.

This chain links TRBV6-5 with TRBJ1-2; the D gene is possibly TRBD1 (5 bases). The CDR3 is made up of 15 amino acids. The V and J ends lost 2 bases and 4 bases respectively, with 14 bases between them. Germline V lookup: CDR1 MNHEY, CDR2 SVGAGI. CDR3 in amino acids: CASSYTRDRTYGYTF. The CDR3 nucleotides are TGTGCCAGCAGTTACACTCGGGACCGAACCTATGGCTACACCTTC.

Details on this clone: This sample includes further DNA sequences coding for the same CDR3. V is TRBV9 and J is TRBJ1-1; D gene ambiguous. This CDR3 region has 14 residues. Deletions cut 2 bases from V and 4 bases from J, with 12 bases between. Germline V gives CDR1 SGDLS, CDR2 YYNGEE. CDR3 in DNA: TGTGCCAGCAGCGTCAGTCGGGGAGGCACTGAAGCTTTCTTT. This codes for CASSVSRGGTEAFF. The whole variable domain, remainder taken from reference TRBV9 and TRBJ1-1, is DSGVTQTPKHLITATGQRVTLRCSPRSGDLSVYWYQQSLDQGLQFLIQYYNGEERAKGNILERFSAQQFPDLHSELNLSSLELGDSALYFCASSVSRGGTEAFFGQGTRLTVV.

This chain links TRBV13 with TRBJ2-4, with 7 positions matching TRBD1. Per the germline V gene, CDR1 is PRHDT and CDR2 is FYEKMQ (reference sequence). The CDR3 runs 15 residues. V shed 5 bases and J 6 bases; nucleotides not matched to a gene: 10. The DNA for the CDR3 is TGTGCCAGCAGCCGTGCGAGGGGGCGAATAAACATTCAGTACTTC. It yields the protein CASSRARGRINIQYF.

The chain combines TRBV9 with TRBJ2-7; D is possibly TRBD2 (5 bases). CDR1 SGDLS and CDR2 YYNGEE come from the germline V gene. The CDR3 totals 15 residues. Trimming left V 4 bases short and J 0 bases short, with 14 bases between. Written as DNA, the CDR3 is TGTGCCAGCAGCTCCGGTCCGGGGTTCTCCTACGAGCAGTACTTC. Encoded protein: CASSSGPGFSYEQYF.

This CDR3 reads CATGTGEGYGYTF. CDR3 bases: TGTGCCACCGGGACAGGGGAGGGCTATGGCTACACCTTC. V is TRBV24-1 and J is TRBJ1-2, with 10 bases matching TRBD1. The ends lost 9 bases at V and 4 bases at J; junction bases unmatched: 4. CDR3 length: 13 residues. Germline V gene sequence: CDR1 KGHDR, CDR2 SFDVKD.

The rearrangement uses TRBV12-3 or TRBV12-4 and TRBJ2-2; D is uncertain. CDR3 length equals 13 residues. Trimming stripped 2 bases from V and 2 bases from J, with 3 bases between. The CDR3 sequence is CASSLINTGELFF. CDR3 nucleotide sequence: TGTGCCAGCAGTTTAATCAACACCGGGGAGCTGTTTTTT.

In its sample, this clone was seen once. This chain links TRBV6-5 with TRBJ2-5, with D perhaps assigned TRBD1 or TRBD2 (5 bases each). The germline V gene encodes CDR1 MNHEY and CDR2 SVGAGI. This CDR3 is 14 amino acids long. V was clipped by 10 bases and J by 2 bases, with 17 bases between them. CDR3 protein: CATGRGLGQETQYF. CDR3 coding DNA: TGTGCCACGGGCCGGGGCCTCGGGCAAGAGACCCAGTACTTC.

This chain uses TRBV4-1 with TRBJ1-5; D is uncertain. V shed 1 base and J shed 2 bases, with 3 bases lying between them. The CDR3 runs to 13 residues. The V gene's germline CDR1 is MGHRA and CDR2 YSYEKL. CDR3 loop: CASSQARNQPQHF. As DNA, the CDR3 is TGCGCCAGCAGCCAAGCCCGCAATCAGCCCCAGCATTTT.

V and J are TRBV11-1 and TRBJ2-1, with TRBD1 identical over 9 bases. The length of the CDR3 is 16 residues. CDR1 is SGHAT and CDR2 is FQDESV in the germline V gene (reference sequence). With 0 bases clipped from V and 6 bases from J, the junction kept 6 bases outside the gene matches. The CDR3 coding sequence is TGTGCCAGCAGCTTAGCGATTGAGACAGGGGGCAATGAGCAGTTCTTC. Its translation: CASSLAIETGGNEQFF. The variable domain in full, with the rest retrieved from reference TRBV11-1 and TRBJ2-1, is EAEVAQSPRYKITEKSQAVAFWCDPISGHATLYWYRQILGQGPELLVQFQDESVVDDSQLPKDRFSAERLKGVDSTLKIQPAELGDSAMYLCASSLAIETGGNEQFFGPGTRLTVL.

This chain joins TRBV4-1 and TRBJ1-6; D call uncertain. Germline V gene lookup returns CDR1 MGHRA and CDR2 YSYEKL. The length of the CDR3 is 18 residues. V lost 4 bases to trimming and J lost 5 bases, with 21 bases between them. In DNA form, the CDR3 reads TGCGCCAGCAGCCCCCCGATCGTTGGTCGGTTTAATAATTCACCCCTCCACTTT. This gives the protein CASSPPIVGRFNNSPLHF.